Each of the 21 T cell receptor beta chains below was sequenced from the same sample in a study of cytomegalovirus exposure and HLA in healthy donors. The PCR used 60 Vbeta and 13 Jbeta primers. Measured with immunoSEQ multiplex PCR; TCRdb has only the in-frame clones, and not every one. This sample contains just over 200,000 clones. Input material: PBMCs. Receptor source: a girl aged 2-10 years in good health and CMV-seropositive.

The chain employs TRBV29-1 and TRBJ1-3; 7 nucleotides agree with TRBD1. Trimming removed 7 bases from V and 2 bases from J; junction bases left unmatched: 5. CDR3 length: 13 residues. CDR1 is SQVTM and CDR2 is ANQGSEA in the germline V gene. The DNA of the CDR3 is TGCAGCGGCACAGGGGCGACTGGAAACACCATATATTTT. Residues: CSGTGATGNTIYF.

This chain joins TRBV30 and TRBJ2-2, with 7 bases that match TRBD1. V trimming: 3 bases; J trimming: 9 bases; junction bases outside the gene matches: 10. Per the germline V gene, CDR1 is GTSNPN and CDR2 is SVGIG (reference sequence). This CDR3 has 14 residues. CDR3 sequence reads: CAWSLGQLKWELFF. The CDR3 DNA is TGTGCCTGGAGCCTGGGACAGCTTAAGTGGGAGCTGTTTTTT. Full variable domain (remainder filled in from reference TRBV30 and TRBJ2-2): SQTIHQWPATLVQPVGSPLSLECTVEGTSNPNLYWYRQAAGRGLQLLFYSVGIGQISSEVPQNLSASRPQDRQFILSSKKLLLSDSGFYLCAWSLGQLKWELFFGEGSRLTVL.

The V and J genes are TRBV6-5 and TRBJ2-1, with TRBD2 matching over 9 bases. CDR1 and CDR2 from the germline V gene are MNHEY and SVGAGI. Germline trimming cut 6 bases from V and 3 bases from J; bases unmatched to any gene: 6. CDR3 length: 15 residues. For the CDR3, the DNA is TGTGCCAGCAGGAGTTTAGCGGGAGTCTACAATGAGCAGTTCTTC. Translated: CASRSLAGVYNEQFF.

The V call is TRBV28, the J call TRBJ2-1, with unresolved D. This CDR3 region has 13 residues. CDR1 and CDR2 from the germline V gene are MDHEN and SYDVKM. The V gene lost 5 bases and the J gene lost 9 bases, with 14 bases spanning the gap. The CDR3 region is CASSPLLSVEQFF. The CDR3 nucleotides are TGTGCCAGCAGTCCCCTATTAAGCGTTGAGCAGTTCTTC.

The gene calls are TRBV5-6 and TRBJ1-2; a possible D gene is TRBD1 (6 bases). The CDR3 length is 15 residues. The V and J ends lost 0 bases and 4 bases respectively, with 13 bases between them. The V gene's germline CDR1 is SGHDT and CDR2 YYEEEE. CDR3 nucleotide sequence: TGTGCCAGCAGCTTGGTGGGGGAAGGGGGCTATGGCTACACCTTC. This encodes CASSLVGEGGYGYTF.

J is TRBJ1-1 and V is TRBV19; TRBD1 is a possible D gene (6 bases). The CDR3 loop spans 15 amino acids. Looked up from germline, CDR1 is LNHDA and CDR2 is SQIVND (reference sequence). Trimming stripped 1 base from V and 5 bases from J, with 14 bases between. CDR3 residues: CASSIGGTTRTEAFF. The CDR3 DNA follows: TGTGCCAGTAGTATAGGGGGGACAACTAGGACTGAAGCTTTCTTT. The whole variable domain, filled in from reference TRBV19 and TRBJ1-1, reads DGGITQSPKYLFRKEGQNVTLSCEQNLNHDAMYWYRQDPGQGLRLIYYSQIVNDFQKGDIAEGYSVSREKKESFPLTVTSAQKNPTAFYLCASSIGGTTRTEAFFGQGTRLTVV.

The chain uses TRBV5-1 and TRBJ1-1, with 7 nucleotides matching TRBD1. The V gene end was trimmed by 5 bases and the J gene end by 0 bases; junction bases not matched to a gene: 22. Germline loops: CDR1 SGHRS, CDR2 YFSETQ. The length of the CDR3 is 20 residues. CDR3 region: CASRPVGDSTQKSMNTEAFF. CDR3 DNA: TGCGCCAGCAGACCCGTAGGGGACAGCACGCAAAAGTCCATGAACACTGAAGCTTTCTTT.

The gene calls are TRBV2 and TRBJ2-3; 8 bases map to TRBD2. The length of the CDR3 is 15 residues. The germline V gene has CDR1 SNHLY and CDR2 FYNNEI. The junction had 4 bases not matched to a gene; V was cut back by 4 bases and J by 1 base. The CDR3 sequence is CASSAGRGGTDTQYF. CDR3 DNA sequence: TGTGCCAGCAGTGCCGGGAGGGGAGGCACAGATACGCAGTATTTT.

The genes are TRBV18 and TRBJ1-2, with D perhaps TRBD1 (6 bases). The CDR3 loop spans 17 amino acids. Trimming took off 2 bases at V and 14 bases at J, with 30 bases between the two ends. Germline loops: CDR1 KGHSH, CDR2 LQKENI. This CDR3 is CASSPNSGQGGIPSWTF. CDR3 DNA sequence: TGTGCCAGCTCACCAAACTCTGGCCAAGGGGGAATCCCATCTTGGACCTTC. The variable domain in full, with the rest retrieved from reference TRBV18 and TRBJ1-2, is NAGVMQNPRHLVRRRGQEARLRCSPMKGHSHVYWYRQLPEEGLKFMVYLQKENIIDESGMPKERFSAEFPKEGPSILRIQQVVRGDSAAYFCASSPNSGQGGIPSWTFGSGTRLTVV.

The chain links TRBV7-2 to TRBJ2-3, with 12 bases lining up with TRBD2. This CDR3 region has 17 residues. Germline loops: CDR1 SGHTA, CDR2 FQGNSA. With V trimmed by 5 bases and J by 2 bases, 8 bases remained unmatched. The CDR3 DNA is TGTGCCAGCAGCCTGGCACGGACTAGCGGGGACACAGATACGCAGTATTTT. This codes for CASSLARTSGDTDTQYF.

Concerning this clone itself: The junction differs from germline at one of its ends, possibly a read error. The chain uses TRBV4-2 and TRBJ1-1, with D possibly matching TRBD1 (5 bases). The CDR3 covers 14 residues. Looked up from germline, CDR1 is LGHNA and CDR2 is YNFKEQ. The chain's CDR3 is CASSQEGRMREASF. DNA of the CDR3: TGTGCCAGCAGCCAAGAGGGGCGTATGCGCGAAGCTTCCTTT.

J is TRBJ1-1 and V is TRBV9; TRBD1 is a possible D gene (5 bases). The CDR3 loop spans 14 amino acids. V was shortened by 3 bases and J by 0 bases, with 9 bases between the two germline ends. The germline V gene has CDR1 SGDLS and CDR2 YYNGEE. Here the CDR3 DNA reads TGTGCCAGCAGCGCAGACAGCCTGAACACTGAAGCTTTCTTT. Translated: CASSADSLNTEAFF. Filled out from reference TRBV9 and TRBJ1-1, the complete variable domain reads DSGVTQTPKHLITATGQRVTLRCSPRSGDLSVYWYQQSLDQGLQFLIQYYNGEERAKGNILERFSAQQFPDLHSELNLSSLELGDSALYFCASSADSLNTEAFFGQGTRLTVV.

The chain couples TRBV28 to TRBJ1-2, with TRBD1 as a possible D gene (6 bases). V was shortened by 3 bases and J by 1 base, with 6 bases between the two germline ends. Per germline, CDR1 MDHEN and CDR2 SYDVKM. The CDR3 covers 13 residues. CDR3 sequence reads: CASSFRGNYGYTF. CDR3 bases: TGTGCCAGCAGTTTCAGGGGTAACTATGGCTACACCTTC.

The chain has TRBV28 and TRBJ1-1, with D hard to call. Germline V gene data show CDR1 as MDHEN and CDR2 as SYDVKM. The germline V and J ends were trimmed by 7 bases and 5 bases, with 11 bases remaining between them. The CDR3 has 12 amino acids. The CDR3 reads CASTETGTEAFF. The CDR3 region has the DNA TGTGCCAGCACCGAAACGGGAACTGAAGCTTTCTTT.

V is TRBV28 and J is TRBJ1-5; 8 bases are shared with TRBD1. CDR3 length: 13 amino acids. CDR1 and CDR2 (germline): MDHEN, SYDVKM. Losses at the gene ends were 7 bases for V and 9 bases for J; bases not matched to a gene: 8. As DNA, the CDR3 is TGTGCCAGCACCGGGGACAGGTTTGGGCCCCAGCATTTT. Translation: CASTGDRFGPQHF.

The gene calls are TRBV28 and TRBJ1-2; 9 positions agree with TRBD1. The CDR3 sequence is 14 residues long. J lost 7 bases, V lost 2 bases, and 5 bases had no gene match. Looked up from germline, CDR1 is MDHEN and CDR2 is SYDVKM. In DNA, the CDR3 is TGTGCCAGCAGTTTAAACAGGGGGCCCGGTGGCTACACCTTC. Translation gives CASSLNRGPGGYTF.

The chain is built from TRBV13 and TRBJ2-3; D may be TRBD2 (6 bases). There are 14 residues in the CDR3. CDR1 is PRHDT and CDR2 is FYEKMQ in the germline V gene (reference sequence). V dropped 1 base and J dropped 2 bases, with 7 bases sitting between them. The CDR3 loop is CASSLVAVTDTQYF. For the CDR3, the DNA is TGTGCCAGCAGCTTAGTAGCGGTCACAGATACGCAGTATTTT.

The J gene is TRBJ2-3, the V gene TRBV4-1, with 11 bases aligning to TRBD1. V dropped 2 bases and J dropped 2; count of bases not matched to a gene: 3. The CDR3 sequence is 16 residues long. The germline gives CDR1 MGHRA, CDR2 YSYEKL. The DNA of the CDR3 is TGCGCCAGCAGCCAACCCGGACAGGGGGCCACAGATACGCAGTATTTT. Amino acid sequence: CASSQPGQGATDTQYF.

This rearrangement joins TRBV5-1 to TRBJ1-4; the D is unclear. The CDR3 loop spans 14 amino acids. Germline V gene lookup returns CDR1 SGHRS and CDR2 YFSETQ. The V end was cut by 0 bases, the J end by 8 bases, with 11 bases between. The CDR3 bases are TGCGCCAGCAGCTTGGAATCTCTGGAGGAAAAACTGTTTTTT. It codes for CASSLESLEEKLFF.

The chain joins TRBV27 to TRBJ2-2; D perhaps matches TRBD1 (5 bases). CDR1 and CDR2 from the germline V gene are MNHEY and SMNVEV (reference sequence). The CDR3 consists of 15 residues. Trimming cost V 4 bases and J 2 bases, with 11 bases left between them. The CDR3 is CASSWGTYNTGELFF. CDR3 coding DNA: TGTGCCAGCAGTTGGGGCACTTACAACACCGGGGAGCTGTTTTTT.

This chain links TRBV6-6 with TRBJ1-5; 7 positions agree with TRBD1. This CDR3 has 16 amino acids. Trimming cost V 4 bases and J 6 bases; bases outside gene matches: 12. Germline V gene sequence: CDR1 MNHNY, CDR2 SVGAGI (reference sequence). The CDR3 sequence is CASSFSTGSVSQPQHF. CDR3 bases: TGTGCCAGCAGTTTCTCGACAGGGTCGGTCAGTCAGCCCCAGCATTTT.